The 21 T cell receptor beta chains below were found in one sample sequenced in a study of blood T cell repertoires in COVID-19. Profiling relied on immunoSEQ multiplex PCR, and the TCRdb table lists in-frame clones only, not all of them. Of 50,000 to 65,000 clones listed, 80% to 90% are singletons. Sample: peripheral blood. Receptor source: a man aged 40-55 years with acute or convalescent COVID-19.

The CDR3 bases are TGTGCCAGCTCACCAGCCAGGGGAATGGATCAGCCCCAGCATTTT. Its protein is CASSPARGMDQPQHF. J is TRBJ1-5 and V is TRBV18, with a possible D match to TRBD1 (6 bases). Germline CDR1 is KGHSH and CDR2 is LQKENI. V was trimmed by 2 bases and J by 5 bases, leaving 13 bases between them. The CDR3 loop spans 15 amino acids.

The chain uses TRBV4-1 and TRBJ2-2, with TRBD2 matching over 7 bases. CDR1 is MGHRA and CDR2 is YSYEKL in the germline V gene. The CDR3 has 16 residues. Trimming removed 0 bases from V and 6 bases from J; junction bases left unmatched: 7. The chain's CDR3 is CASSQDPTGGSGELFF. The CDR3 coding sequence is TGCGCCAGCAGCCAAGACCCGACCGGGGGGTCCGGGGAGCTGTTTTTT.

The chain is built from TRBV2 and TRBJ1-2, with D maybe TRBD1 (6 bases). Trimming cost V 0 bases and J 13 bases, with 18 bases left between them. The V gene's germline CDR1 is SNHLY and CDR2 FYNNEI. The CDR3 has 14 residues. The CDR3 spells CASSEATRIEGGTF. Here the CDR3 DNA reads TGTGCCAGCAGTGAAGCAACTCGGATTGAAGGGGGCACCTTC. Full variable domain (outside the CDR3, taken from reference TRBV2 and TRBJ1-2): EPEVTQTPSHQVTQMGQEVILRCVPISNHLYFYWYRQILGQKVEFLVSFYNNEISEKSEIFDDQFSVERPDGSNFTLKIRSTKLEDSAMYFCASSEATRIEGGTFGSGTRLTVV.

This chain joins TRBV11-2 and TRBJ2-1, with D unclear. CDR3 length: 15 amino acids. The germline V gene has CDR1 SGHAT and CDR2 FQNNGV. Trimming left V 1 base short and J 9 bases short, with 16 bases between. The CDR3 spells CASSLATDSEGEQFF. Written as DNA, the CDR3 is TGTGCCAGCAGCTTAGCGACCGACTCGGAAGGTGAGCAGTTCTTC.

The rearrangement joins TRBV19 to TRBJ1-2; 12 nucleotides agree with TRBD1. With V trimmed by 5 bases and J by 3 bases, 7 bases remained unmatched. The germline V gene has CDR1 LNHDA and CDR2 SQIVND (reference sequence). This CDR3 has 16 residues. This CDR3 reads CASSPSGTGGDYGYTF. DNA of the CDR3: TGTGCCAGTAGTCCTTCCGGGACAGGGGGCGACTATGGCTACACCTTC.

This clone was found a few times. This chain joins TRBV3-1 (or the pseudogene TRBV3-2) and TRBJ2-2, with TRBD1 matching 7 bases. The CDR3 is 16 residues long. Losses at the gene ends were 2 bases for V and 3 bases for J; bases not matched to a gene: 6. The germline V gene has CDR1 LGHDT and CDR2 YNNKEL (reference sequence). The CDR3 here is CASSQRTGTYTGELFF. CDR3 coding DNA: TGTGCCAGCAGCCAAAGGACAGGAACCTACACCGGGGAGCTGTTTTTT.

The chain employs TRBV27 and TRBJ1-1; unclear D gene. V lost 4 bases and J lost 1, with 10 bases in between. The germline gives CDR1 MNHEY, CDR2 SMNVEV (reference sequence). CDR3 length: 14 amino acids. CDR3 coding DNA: TGTGCCAGCAGTTCCAGACTGGCGAACACTGAAGCTTTCTTT. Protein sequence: CASSSRLANTEAFF.

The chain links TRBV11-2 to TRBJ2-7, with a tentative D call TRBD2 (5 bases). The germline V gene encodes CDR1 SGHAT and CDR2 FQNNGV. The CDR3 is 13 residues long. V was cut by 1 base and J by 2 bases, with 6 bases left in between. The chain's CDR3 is CASSLGLTYEQYF. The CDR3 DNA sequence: TGTGCCAGCAGCTTAGGACTAACCTACGAGCAGTACTTC.

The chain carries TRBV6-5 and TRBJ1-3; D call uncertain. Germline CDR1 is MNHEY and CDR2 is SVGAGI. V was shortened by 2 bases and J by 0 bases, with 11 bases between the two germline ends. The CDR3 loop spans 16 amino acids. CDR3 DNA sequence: TGTGCCAGCAGTTACACCGCCAGATCCTCTGGAAACACCATATATTTT. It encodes CASSYTARSSGNTIYF.

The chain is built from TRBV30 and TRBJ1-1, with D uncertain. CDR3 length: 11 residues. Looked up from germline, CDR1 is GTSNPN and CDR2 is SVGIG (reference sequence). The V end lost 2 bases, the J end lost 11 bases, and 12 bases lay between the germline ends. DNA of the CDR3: TGTGCCTGGAGTTTGAGGGTTGAGGCTTTCTTT. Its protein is CAWSLRVEAFF.

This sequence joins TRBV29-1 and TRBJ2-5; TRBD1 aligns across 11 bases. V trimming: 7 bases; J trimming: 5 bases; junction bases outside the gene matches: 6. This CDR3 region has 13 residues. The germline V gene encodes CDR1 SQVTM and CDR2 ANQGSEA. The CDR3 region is CSARTGGLETQYF. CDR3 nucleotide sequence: TGCAGCGCTAGGACAGGGGGCTTGGAGACCCAGTACTTC.

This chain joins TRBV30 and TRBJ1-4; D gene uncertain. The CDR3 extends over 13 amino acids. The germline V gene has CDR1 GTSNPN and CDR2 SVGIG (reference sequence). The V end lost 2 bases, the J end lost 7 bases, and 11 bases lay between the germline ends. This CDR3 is CAWSRNTVEKLFF. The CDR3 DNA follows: TGTGCCTGGAGTAGGAACACAGTTGAAAAACTGTTTTTT.

The CDR3 protein is CASSLRSQIPNYGYTF. The CDR3 coding sequence is TGTGCCAGCAGCTTGAGGAGCCAGATTCCTAACTATGGCTACACCTTC. The chain has TRBV5-6 and TRBJ1-2; D gene ambiguous. Trimming stripped 1 base from V and 0 bases from J, with 13 bases between. CDR3 length equals 16 residues. CDR1 SGHDT and CDR2 YYEEEE come from the germline V gene.

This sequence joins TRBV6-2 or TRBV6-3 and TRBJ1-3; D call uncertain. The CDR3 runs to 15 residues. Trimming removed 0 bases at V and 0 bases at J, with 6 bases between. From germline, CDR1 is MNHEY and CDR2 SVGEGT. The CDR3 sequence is CASSYSFVSGNTIYF. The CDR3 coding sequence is TGTGCCAGCAGTTACTCTTTCGTCTCTGGAAACACCATATATTTT.

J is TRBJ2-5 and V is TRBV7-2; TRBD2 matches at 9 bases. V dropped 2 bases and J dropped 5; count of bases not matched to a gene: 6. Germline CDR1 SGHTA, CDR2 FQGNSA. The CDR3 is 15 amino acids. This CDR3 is CASSLTAGGRETQYF. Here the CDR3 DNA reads TGTGCCAGCAGCTTAACGGCGGGGGGGCGGGAGACCCAGTACTTC.

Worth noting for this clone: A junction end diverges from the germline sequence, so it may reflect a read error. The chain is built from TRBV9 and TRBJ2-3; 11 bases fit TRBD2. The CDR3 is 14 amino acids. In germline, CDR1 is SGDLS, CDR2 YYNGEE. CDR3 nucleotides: TGTGCCAGCAGCGACCTCCTAGCGGGGGGAATCCGGGATTTT. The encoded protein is CASSDLLAGGIRDF.

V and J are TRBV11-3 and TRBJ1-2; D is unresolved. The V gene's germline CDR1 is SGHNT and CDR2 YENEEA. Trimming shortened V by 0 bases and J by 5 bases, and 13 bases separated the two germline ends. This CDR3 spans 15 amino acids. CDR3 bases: TGTGCCAGCAGCTTAGATACGACGGGAAGATATGGCTACACCTTC. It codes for CASSLDTTGRYGYTF. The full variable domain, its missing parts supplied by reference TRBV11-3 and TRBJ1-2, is EAGVVQSPRYKIIEKKQPVAFWCNPISGHNTLYWYLQNLGQGPELLIRYENEEAVDDSQLPKDRFSAERLKGVDSTLKIQPAELGDSAVYLCASSLDTTGRYGYTFGSGTRLTVV.

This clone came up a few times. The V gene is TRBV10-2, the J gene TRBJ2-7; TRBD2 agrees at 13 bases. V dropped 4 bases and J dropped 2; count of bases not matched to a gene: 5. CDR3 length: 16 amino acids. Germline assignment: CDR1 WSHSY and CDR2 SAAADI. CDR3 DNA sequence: TGCGCCAGCAGTGCCCGAGGACTAGCGGGGGCCTACGAGCAGTACTTC. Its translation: CASSARGLAGAYEQYF.

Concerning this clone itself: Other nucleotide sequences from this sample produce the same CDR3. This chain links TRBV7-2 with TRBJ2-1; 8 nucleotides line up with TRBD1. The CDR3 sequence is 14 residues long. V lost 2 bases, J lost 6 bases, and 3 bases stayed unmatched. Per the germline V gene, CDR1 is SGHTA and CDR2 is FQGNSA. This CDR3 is CASSLRQGSNEQFF. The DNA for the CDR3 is TGTGCCAGCAGCTTACGACAGGGGAGCAATGAGCAGTTCTTC.

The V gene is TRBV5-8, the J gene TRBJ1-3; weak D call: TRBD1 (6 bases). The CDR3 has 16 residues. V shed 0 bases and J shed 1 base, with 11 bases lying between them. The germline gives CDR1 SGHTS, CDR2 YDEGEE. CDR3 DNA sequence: TGTGCCAGCAGCTTGGGGACAGAGATTTCTGGAAACACCATATATTTT. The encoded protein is CASSLGTEISGNTIYF.

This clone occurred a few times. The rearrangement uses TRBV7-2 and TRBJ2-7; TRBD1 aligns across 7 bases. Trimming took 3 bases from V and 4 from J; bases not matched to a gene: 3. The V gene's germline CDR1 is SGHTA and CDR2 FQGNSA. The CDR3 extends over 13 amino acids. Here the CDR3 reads CASSFGQAYEQYF. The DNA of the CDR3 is TGTGCCAGCAGCTTTGGACAGGCTTACGAGCAGTACTTC.